This T cell receptor (beta chain) was profiled in a study of T-cell memory formation after mild COVID-19 (dated by TCRdb to about 2021). General notes on the study: TCR sequence clusters from the two donors were found to be largely donor specific. The cohort comprised two young, previously healthy adult volunteers, one female and one male. In two donors, T-cell clones that expanded and contracted after mild COVID-19 were followed by sequencing TCRalpha and TCRbeta repertoires longitudinally. The paper as a whole reports these results and caveats: Some responding clones were detected in pre-infection memory, suggesting pre-existing cross-reactive memory T cells joined the SARS-CoV-2 response. Only two mild cases were covered by the study, and larger cohorts that include severe cases with pre-infection samples were considered necessary. SARS-CoV-2 specificity of the second-wave clones peaking on day 37 was not confirmed. Contracting CD4+ clones appeared mostly in the CM and EM memory subsets, whereas CD8+ clones were enriched in EMRA. Clones contracting from day 15 to 85 had balanced CD4/CD8 phenotypes, while a second wave expanding from day 15 to 37 was biased towards CD4+.

V loses 0 bases of germline sequence and J loses 3 bases, and the interval between the two ends is 12 bases. Per the germline V gene (reference sequence), DFQATT is the CDR1 and SNEGSKA is the CDR2. The CDR3 holds 14 amino acids from the cysteine to the phenylalanine. The entry retains the CDR3 DNA only, 42 bases that are in frame from base 1. As concerns this clonotype: Its antigen is currently not known. No base qualities exist here, and no much larger clone lies one base off it.

Ficoll-Paque density gradient centrifugation was used to isolate PBMCs. TCRdb shows the sequencer as Illumina NovaSeq 6000. cDNA libraries for TCRalpha and TCRbeta were prepared by 5'RACE using constant-segment primers, with sample barcodes and unique molecular identifiers added. Trizol reagent was used to extract RNA from every sample. Library amplification was performed in two PCR steps, and a second sample barcode and Illumina TruSeq adapters were introduced in the second step. Sequencing of libraries was performed on an Illumina NovaSeq with 2 x 150 bp paired-end reads. From the authors' description of their analysis: Demultiplexing of reads and collapsing into UMI-guided consensus sequences were performed with migec v1.2.7. With mixcr v2.1.11, UMI consensuses were aligned to TRA and TRB V and J templates and assembled into clonotypes. Expanded or contracted clonotypes were those called significant by both edgeR and NoisET, with noise models trained on biological replicates. For edgeR calls, the cutoffs were a false discovery rate-adjusted p below 0.01 and a log2 fold-change threshold of 1. As an exploratory analysis of dynamics, max-normalized trajectories of the 1000 most abundant clonotypes were examined with PCA combined with hierarchical clustering. Each responding clone was given a CD4 or CD8 phenotype based on the CD4+ and CD8+ repertoires, which had been sequenced separately. The public reads were reprocessed in TCRdb via fastp at Q25 and MiXCR, keeping in-frame beta chains. Each entry is one CDR3 protein sequence, shown with its most common DNA and genes. The V and J calls and clone size are TCRdb's, not the authors'. This sample gives roughly 190,000 distinct CDR3 sequences in total; 15% to 20% of them show up just once. The ten largest clonotypes hold 2% to 3% of the sample.

This receptor was taken from an adult woman who had mild COVID-19 (a few samples of this study predate the infection). The sample titles of this study are shuffled in the database, so cell type and time point are left out; the donor was told from shared clones. Recombination joined TRBV20-1 with TRBJ2-7; the D gene is perhaps TRBD1, from 5 matching bases. Source material: PBMCs or a T cell subset sorted from them (not recorded which). The DNA reads as follows: TGCAGTGCTAGAGATCGCAGGGCATTCTACGAGCAGTACTTC. The encoded protein is CSARDRRAFYEQYF.